This T cell receptor beta chain was observed in a study of early stage breast cancer tumors. Germline assignment: CDR1 SGHKS and CDR2 YYEKEE (reference sequence). Trimming cost V 4 bases and J 4 bases; bases outside gene matches: 6. The CDR3 is 14 residues long. Clones were read by immunoSEQ multiplex PCR, and TCRdb kept only the in-frame ones, dropping some. This table holds fewer than 70,000 clones, roughly 80% found once. The clonotype comes from a person aged 25-39 years with breast cancer. V and J are TRBV5-5 and TRBJ2-7, with 9 bases that match TRBD1. The sequencing sample was made of blood. CDR3 in amino acids: CASSRNDRGYEQYF. The DNA for the CDR3 is TGTGCCAGCAGCCGAAATGACAGGGGGTACGAGCAGTACTTC.